The sequence of this T cell receptor beta chain was determined in a study of blood T cell repertoires in COVID-19 (TCRdb year 2020). Background on the whole study: Collaborator samples came from the United States, Italy and Spain and covered acute and convalescent phases of COVID-19. The prospective study material was composed of cDNA or gDNA derived from T cells, B-cell-depleted T cells, or PBMCs. Subjects who had been exposed to COVID-19, were actively infected with it, or had recovered from it provided the deeply sampled blood TCRbeta repertoires that made up the dataset. The repertoires were released in a freely available public database meant as a resource for research on the immune response to SARS-CoV-2. The samples were drawn from the first 160 participants of the ongoing ImmuneRACE study and from 1,200 or so subjects provided by 6 global collaborators. A de-identified subject ID, COVID-19 status, age in years and sex were almost always included in the sample metadata. Where HLA class I and class II types were available, the types were taken from metadata supplied by the sample provider, not from assay-based typing.

What the research found in general, with its limitations: The amount of clinical and demographic metadata varied by source and participant and was provided uncurated.

In the case of this clone: Its cognate antigen has yet to be identified. No quality values exist for individual bases; no much larger clone is one base distant.

TCRbeta CDR3 regions were amplified from genomic DNA by means of the immunoSEQ Assay, a bias-controlled multiplex PCR. From the authors' description of their analysis: The number of nucleated cells in each sample was estimated from the amplification of reference gene primers within the assay. To quantify the absolute abundance of each unique TCRbeta CDR3 rearrangement, sequence reads were collapsed and filtered. Productive Simpson clonality was computed per sample as the square root of Simpson's diversity index over productive rearrangements. TCRdb's version of the immuneACCESS table is confined to in-frame rearrangements and falls short of the full clone set. An unresolved V gene accounts for under half of the shortfall where checked; the remainder is of unknown origin. V, J and clone size reflect that table, while D and trimming were determined from the DNA. Present in this sample are about 140,000 clones, roughly 80% of which were seen just once. The ten largest clonotypes hold roughly 15% of the sample.

Collaborating institutions collected whole blood in K2EDTA tubes following their own protocols. Collaborator samples were shipped for TCRbeta analysis as frozen whole blood, isolated PBMCs, or DNA extracted from either sample type. V sheds 0 bases and J sheds 5 bases, leaving 13 bases between their ends. For CDR1 and CDR2, the germline V gene lists SGHDN and FVKESK. Inclusive of the bounding cysteine and phenylalanine, the CDR3 is 15 residues long. The DNA shown is the 45-base CDR3, in frame from base 1. This receptor was identified in a man aged 50-60 years with acute or convalescent COVID-19. The sequence is built from TRBV14 and TRBJ1-2; no confident D gene assignment can be made. Sequencing was performed on peripheral blood. CDR3 protein: CASSQEDREIYGYTF. In nucleotide form, the sequence is TGTGCCAGCAGCCAAGAGGACCGGGAGATATATGGCTACACCTTC.